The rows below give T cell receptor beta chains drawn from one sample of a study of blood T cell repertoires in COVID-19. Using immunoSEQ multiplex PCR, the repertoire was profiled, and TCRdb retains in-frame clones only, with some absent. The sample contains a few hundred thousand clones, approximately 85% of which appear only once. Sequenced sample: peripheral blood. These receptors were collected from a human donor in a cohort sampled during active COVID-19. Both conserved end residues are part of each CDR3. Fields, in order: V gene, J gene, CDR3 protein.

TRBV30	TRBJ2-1	CAWSSGVDNEQFF
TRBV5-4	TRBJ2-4	CASSTNQGGSIQYF
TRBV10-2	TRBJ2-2	CASSRPLAGGLGGDTGELFF
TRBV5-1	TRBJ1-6	CASSFGEEPLHF
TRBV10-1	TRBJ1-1	CASSKTGGTEAFF
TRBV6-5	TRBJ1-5	CASSKGQGSQPQHF
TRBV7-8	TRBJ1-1	CASSLEGGGTAFF
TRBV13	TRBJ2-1	CASTYLGEKNEQFF
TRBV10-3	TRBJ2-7	CAITSGTGAYEQYF
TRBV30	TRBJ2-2	CAFGTGGTGELFF
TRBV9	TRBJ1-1	CASSGKTVNTEAFF
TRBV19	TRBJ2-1	CASSFKGAINEQFF
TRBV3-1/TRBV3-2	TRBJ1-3	CASSHGQGNTIYF
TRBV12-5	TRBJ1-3	CASGSGQGIVGNTIYF
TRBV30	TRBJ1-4	CAWSPRRGQGNEKLFF
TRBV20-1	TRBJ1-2	CSASPGGYTF
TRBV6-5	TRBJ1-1	CASSFQGTEAFF
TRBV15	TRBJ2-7	CATSRDKSGSISYEQYF
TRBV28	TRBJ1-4	CASSFPGKLFF
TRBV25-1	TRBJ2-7	CATGTEPTEQYF
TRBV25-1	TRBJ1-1	CASSESWGDVYTEAFF
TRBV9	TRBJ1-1	CASSVGVQGSPFEAFF
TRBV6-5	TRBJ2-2	CASRGTYHTGELFF
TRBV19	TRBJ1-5	CASSTSTAFSNQPQHF
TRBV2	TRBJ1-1	CASSEALAQSAFF
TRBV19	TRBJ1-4	CASSNRDTNLPVEKLFF
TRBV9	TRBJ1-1	CASSEGMNTEAFF
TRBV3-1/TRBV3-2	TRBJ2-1	CASSQGERGGGAYNEQFF
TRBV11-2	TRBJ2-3	CASSQDGGSDTQYF
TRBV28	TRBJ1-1	CASLDTMNTEAFF
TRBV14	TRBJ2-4	CASSQETGVNIQYF
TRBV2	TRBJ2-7	CAIFTGPEQYF
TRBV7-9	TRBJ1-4	CASSLGETTNEKLFF
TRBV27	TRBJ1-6	CASRLQGWNSPLHF
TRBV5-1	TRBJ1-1	CASSLGTGNTEAFF
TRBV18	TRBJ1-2	CASLPLGQAQYGYTF
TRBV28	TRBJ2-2	CASSFGTGPGELFF
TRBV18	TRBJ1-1	CASSPPDRGRAEAFF
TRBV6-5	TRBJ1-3	CASSYSGRSGNTIYF
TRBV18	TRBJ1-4	CASSFGTNEKLFF
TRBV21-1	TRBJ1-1	CASSEDWTGTNTEAFF
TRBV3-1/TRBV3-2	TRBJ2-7	CASSRGPPGQRAEQYF
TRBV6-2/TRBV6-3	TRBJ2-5	CASSPTARETQYF
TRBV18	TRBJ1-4	CASSRTATNEKLFF
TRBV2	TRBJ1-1	CASTVGHLAEAFF
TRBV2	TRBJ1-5	CASSESGREPQHF
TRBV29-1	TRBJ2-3	CSVDHTDTQYF
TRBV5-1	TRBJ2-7	CASSYFPDSHLVQYF
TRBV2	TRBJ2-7	CASSLAGGLSYEQYF
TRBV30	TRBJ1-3	CALLKNTIYF
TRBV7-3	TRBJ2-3	CASSQNRGQKDTQYF
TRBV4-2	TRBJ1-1	CASSQEPGGEAFF
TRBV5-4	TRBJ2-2	CASSLAPLVGGTGELFF
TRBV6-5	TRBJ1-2	CASSYSGGNYGYTF